This T cell receptor (beta chain) was found in a study of blood T cell repertoires in COVID-19. Whole-study context: The samples span acute and convalescent COVID-19 from the United States, Italy and Spain. T cells, B-cell-depleted T cells, or PBMCs supplied cDNA or gDNA.

Assay: immunoSEQ multiplex PCR; the TCRdb copy retains only in-frame clones and omits some. This sample has approximately 230,000 clones, with less than 85% found just once. The germline V gene encodes CDR1 MDHEN and CDR2 SYDVKM. The CDR3 spans 15 residues. The V and J ends lost 6 bases and 3 bases respectively, with 15 bases between them. This sequence joins TRBV28 and TRBJ2-1; tentative D call: TRBD2 (7 bases). The sample comprised peripheral blood. This clonotype originated in a woman older than 75 with active or convalescent COVID-19. The CDR3: CASRGGATLYNEQFF. The CDR3 nucleotides read TGTGCCAGCAGGGGGGGGGCCACGCTCTACAATGAGCAGTTCTTC.